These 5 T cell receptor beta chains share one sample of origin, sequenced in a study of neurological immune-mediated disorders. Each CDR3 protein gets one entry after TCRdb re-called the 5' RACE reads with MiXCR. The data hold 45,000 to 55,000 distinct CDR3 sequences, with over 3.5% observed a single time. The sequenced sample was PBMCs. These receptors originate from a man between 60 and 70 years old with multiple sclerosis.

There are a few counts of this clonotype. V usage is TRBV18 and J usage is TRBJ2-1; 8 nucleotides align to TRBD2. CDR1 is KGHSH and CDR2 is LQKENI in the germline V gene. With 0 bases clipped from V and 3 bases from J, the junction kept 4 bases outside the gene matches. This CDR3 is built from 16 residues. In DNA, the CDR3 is TGTGCCAGCTCACCACCCGGGACTAGTAACTACAATGAGCAGTTCTTC. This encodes CASSPPGTSNYNEQFF.

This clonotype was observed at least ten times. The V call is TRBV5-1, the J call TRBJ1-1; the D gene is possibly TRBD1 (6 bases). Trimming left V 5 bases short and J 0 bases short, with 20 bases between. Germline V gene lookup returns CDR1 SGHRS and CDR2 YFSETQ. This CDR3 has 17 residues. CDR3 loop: CASSRGGAGHLNTEAFF. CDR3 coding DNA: TGCGCCAGCAGTCGGGGGGGGGCCGGACATTTGAACACTGAAGCTTTCTTT. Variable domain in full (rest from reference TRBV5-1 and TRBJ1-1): KAGVTQTPRYLIKTRGQQVTLSCSPISGHRSVSWYQQTPGQGLQFLFEYFSETQRNKGNFPGRFSGRQFSNSRSEMNVSTLELGDSALYLCASSRGGAGHLNTEAFFGQGTRLTVV.

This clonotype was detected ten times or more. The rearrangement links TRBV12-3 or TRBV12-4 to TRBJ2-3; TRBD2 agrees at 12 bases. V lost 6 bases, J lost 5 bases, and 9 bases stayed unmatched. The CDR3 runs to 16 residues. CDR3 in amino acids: CASSPSGRASRDTQYF. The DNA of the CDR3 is TGTGCCAGCAGCCCTAGCGGGAGGGCCTCTAGAGATACGCAGTATTTT.

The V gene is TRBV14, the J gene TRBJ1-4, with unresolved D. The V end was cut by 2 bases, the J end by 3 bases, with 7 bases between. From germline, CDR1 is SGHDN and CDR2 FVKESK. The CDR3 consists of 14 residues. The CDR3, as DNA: TGTGCCAGCAGCCAAAGGTCAGCTAATGAAAAACTGTTTTTT. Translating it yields CASSQRSANEKLFF.

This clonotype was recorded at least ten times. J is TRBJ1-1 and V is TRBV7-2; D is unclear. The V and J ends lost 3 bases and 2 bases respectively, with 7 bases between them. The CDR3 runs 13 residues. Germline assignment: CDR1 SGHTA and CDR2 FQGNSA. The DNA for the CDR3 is TGTGCCAGCAGCTTTTCAGGCAACACTGAAGCTTTCTTT. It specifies CASSFSGNTEAFF.